One sample yielded the 11 T cell receptor beta chains listed below, sequenced in a study of T-cell memory formation after mild COVID-19. TCRdb fed the 5' RACE reads into MiXCR, producing one record per CDR3 protein. Among more than 300,000 distinct CDR3 sequences listed, 14% were seen once. The sample consisted of PBMCs or a T cell subset sorted from them (not recorded which). These receptors came from a man aged 18-30 years who had mild COVID-19 (a few samples of this study predate the infection). Cell type and time point are not known.

This clonotype was recorded at least ten times. The V call is TRBV25-1, the J call TRBJ1-1; the match to TRBD1 covers 11 bases. The trim removed 2 bases at V and 1 base at J, leaving 3 bases unmatched. The CDR3 loop spans 16 amino acids. CDR1 and CDR2 (germline): MGHDK, SYGVNS. The CDR3 region is CASSEPGQGGNTEAFF. In nucleotides, the CDR3 is TGTGCCAGCAGTGAACCGGGACAGGGGGGGAACACTGAAGCTTTCTTT.

The rearrangement uses TRBV7-2 and TRBJ1-4; a possible D gene is TRBD1 (6 bases). This CDR3 contains 14 residues. Germline V gives CDR1 SGHTA, CDR2 FQGNSA. V was pared by 5 bases and J by 7 bases, with 14 bases between. CDR3 region: CASSTMGGLEKLFF. CDR3 coding DNA: TGTGCCAGCAGCACTATGGGGGGGCTTGAAAAACTGTTTTTT.

In its sample, this clonotype was seen a few times. CDR3: CASSDDLDTQYF. The CDR3 nucleotides are TGTGCCAGCAGTGATGATTTGGATACGCAGTATTTT. The chain links TRBV11-2 to TRBJ2-3; D gene uncertain. There are 12 residues in the CDR3. V gave up 6 bases and J gave up 6 bases, with 10 bases separating them. Germline lookup yields CDR1 SGHAT and CDR2 FQNNGV.

This clonotype was observed a handful of times. V usage is TRBV19 and J usage is TRBJ2-1; maybe TRBD2 (6 bases). This CDR3 contains 15 residues. The ends were cut back, 4 bases at V and 0 bases at J, with 10 bases in the middle. In germline, CDR1 is LNHDA, CDR2 SQIVND (reference sequence). CDR3: CASSNAGSSYNEQFF. In DNA form, the CDR3 reads TGTGCCAGTAGTAATGCGGGAAGCTCCTACAATGAGCAGTTCTTC.

The genes are TRBV2 and TRBJ1-1, with D unclear. The germline CDR1 and CDR2 sequences are SNHLY and FYNNEI. The germline V and J ends were trimmed by 2 bases and 1 base, with 5 bases remaining between them. There are 13 residues in the CDR3. The CDR3 DNA follows: TGTGCCAGCAGTGAATACCCGAACACTGAAGCTTTCTTT. Amino acids: CASSEYPNTEAFF.

The V and J genes are TRBV12-3 or TRBV12-4 and TRBJ1-2, with a possible D match to TRBD1 (5 bases). Between the trimmed V and J ends, which lost 7 bases and 1 base, there was a span of 13 bases. The CDR3 is 14 amino acids. CDR3 in amino acids: CASNPQGVNYGYTF. The DNA of the CDR3 is TGTGCCAGCAACCCCCAGGGAGTTAACTATGGCTACACCTTC.

This clonotype has more than one count but fewer than ten. This chain uses TRBV4-1 with TRBJ1-6; 7 bases are shared with TRBD1. This CDR3 is built from 17 residues. CDR1 and CDR2 from the germline V gene are MGHRA and YSYEKL. V was pared by 2 bases and J by 6 bases, with 10 bases of the junction left unmatched. CDR3 coding DNA: TGCGCCAGCAGCCAACACAGGACAGGCGGTGGTAATTCACCCCTCCACTTT. It is translated as CASSQHRTGGGNSPLHF.

This clonotype was seen a handful of times. The rearrangement links TRBV27 to TRBJ1-1, with D possibly matching TRBD1 (6 bases). The germline gives CDR1 MNHEY, CDR2 SMNVEV (reference sequence). V was cut by 3 bases and J by 5 bases, with 10 bases left in between. The CDR3 loop spans 13 amino acids. This CDR3 reads CASSFGTRTEAFF. CDR3 in DNA: TGTGCCAGCAGTTTTGGGACACGGACTGAAGCTTTCTTT.

This clonotype was seen a handful of times. The chain couples TRBV5-1 to TRBJ2-5, with 13 positions matching TRBD2. Germline assignment: CDR1 SGHRS and CDR2 YFSETQ. V shed 3 bases, J shed 3 bases, and the junction held 2 bases outside the gene matches. The CDR3 contains 15 residues. The CDR3 DNA is TGCGCCAGCAGCTGGGGGACTAGCGGGGAAGAGACCCAGTACTTC. This translates into CASSWGTSGEETQYF.

The rearrangement joins TRBV10-2 to TRBJ2-3; a possible D gene is TRBD1 (5 bases). V lost 6 bases and J lost 2, with 15 bases in between. This CDR3 has 15 residues. The germline V gene encodes CDR1 WSHSY and CDR2 SAAADI. The CDR3 DNA reads as TGCGCCAGCAGCGGTAGCAGGGCCCTCACAGATACGCAGTATTTT. Translated: CASSGSRALTDTQYF.

The V gene is TRBV12-3 or TRBV12-4, the J gene TRBJ1-1; TRBD1 might be the D (6 bases). The length of the CDR3 is 16 residues. V shed 5 bases and J shed 2 bases, with 18 bases lying between them. CDR3 DNA sequence: TGTGCCAGCAGTAGCGGGGGGGGCTTCCGAAACACTGAAGCTTTCTTT. Amino acid sequence: CASSSGGGFRNTEAFF.